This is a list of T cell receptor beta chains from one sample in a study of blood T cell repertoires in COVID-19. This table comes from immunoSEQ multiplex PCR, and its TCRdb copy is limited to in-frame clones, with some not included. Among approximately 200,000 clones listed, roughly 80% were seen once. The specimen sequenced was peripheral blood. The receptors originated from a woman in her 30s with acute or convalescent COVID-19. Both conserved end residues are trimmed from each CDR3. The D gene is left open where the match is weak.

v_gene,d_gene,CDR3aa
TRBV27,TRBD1,ASSRTGTVPNTEAF
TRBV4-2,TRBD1,ASSQASGTGGSLIAF
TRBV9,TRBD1,ASSPQDRVNNEQF
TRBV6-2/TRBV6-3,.,ASSQLGVVGGEQF
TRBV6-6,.,ASSSGGRSETQY
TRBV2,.,ASSEIIGTEAF
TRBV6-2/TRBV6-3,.,ASSYLAAGNTEAF
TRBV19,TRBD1,ASSKSWTGNSPLH
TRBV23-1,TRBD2,ASSQYLGLAQNPSYNEQF
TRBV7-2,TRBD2,ASSPRLAVGGSY
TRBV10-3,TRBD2,AISGPGLAGEMDRDTQY
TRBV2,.,ASRQETNTEAF
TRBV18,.,ASSPTEGLGNIQY
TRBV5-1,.,ASSFLTGQLSR
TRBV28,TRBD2,ASSLTSGYQYNEQF
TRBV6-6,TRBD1,ASSTGQGRLNQPQH
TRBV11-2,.,ASSLEGGGPYEQY
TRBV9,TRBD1,ASSVEGDSTYGYT
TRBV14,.,ASSQDRGETQY
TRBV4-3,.,ASSQQLRVVNEQF
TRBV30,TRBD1,ACRERGLDGYT
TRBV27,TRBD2,ASPYPPRLADYEQY
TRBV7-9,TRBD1,ASSPKSSGTGSGYGYT
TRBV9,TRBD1,ASSAEGTANRSGNTIY
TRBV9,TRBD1,ASNPTGSVYEQY
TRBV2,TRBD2,ASSYSGSSGDTQY
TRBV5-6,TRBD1,ASSLDQTGVYGYT
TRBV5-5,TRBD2,ASSSGVSGDIQY
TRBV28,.,ASSLSGWGRVFTNYGYT
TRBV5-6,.,ASSYASELWEQY
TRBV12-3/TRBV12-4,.,ASSEGEAF
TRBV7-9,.,ASSLARLVGTEAF
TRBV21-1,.,ASSKGVGLSTDTQY
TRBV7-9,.,ASSLGTPEETQY
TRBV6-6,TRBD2,ASEERASGSYEQY
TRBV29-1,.,SVWTASTDTQY
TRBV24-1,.,ATSDFRRGRTYNSPLH
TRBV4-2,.,ASSQDITVTALAGELF
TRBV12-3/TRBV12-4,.,ATLAEPTDTQY
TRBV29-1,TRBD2,SVDLAGMYNEQF
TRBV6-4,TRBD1,ASSDIAGGSEAF
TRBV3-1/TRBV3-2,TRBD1,ASSQSWTGYSYEQY
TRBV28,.,ASSLGRGGYT